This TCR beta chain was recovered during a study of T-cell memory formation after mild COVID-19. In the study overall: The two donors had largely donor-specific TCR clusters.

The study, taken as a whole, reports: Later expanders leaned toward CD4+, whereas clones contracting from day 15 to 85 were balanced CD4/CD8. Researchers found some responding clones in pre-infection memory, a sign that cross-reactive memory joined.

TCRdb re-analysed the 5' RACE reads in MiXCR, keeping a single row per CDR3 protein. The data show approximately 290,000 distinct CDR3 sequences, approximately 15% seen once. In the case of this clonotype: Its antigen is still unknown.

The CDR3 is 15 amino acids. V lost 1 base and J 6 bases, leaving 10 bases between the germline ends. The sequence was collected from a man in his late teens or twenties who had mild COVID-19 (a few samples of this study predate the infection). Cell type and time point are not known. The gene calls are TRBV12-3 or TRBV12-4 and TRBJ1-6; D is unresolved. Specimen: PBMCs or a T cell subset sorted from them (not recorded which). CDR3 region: CASSLGEARNSPLHF. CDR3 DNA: TGTGCCAGCAGTTTAGGAGAGGCGCGTAATTCACCCCTCCACTTT.